This is a list of T cell receptor beta chains from one sample in a study of shared clonotypes between healthy human individuals. Here immunoSEQ multiplex PCR was the method, and the copy in TCRdb shows in-frame clones only, minus some. The table shows under 700,000 clones, with 85% to 95% occurring only once. Sample: naive CD8+ T cells sorted from blood. These receptors were obtained from a woman in her twenties or thirties in good health. CDR3s include the opening cysteine and the closing phenylalanine or tryptophan.

CDR3 length	V gene	CDR3 protein
22	TRBV28	CASSLFLGQGEKITLNSYEQYF
14	TRBV11-2	CASSFWGPGYEQYF
14	TRBV9	CASSTGGRADTQYF
14	TRBV27	CASSPGTGGYEQYF
15	TRBV7-3	CASSLPHHSNQPQHF
15	TRBV9	CASSVSDGATYEQYF
12	TRBV5-4	CASSLYGYGYTF
13	TRBV6-6	CASSYIGVETQYF
13	TRBV19	CASSTRGGEEQFF
11	TRBV5-4	CASSEGPLQYF
16	TRBV7-9	CASSPPVAGANTEAFF
15	TRBV27	CASSLTEGPLYEQYF
16	TRBV11-2	CASSLVRTGFSYEQYF
16	TRBV7-9	CASSLAGADGANVLTF
20	TRBV28	CATTYFPLAGGTKAAGELFF
17	TRBV5-8	CASSQTSGSTFPYEQYF
18	TRBV27	CASSLTPPAGGTTDTQYF
17	TRBV13	CASSLELAGGLAYEQYF
17	TRBV5-8	CASSNGTSGRRSGELFF
16	TRBV2	CASSELAGRARNEQFF
15	TRBV5-6	CASSLEQLSDYGYTF
14	TRBV28	CASSLLRQKNGYTF
16	TRBV27	CASSLGGRPGSDTQYF
12	TRBV19	CASTDGNQPQHF
14	TRBV10-1	CASSEYGSTYEQYF
13	TRBV7-9	CASSLSERETQYF
14	TRBV7-9	CASSFPTGKDTQYF
16	TRBV4-1	CASSQDLTSGNYEQYF
12	TRBV6-1	CASREGMDEQYF
15	TRBV15	CATSREAGVYETQYF
17	TRBV4-1	CASSQVILAGGGREQFF
18	TRBV4-1	CASSQFTGGPSSYNEQFF
12	TRBV27	CASSSGWLEAFF
17	TRBV4-1	CASSQAVLREGKNIQYF
14	TRBV28	CASSPTDRVNEQYF
15	TRBV10-3	CAISESAGTAAEQYF
12	TRBV5-6	CASSLADGGYTF
14	TRBV18	CASSPGGRIYEQYF
17	TRBV28	CASSLSSWGTLHYGYTF
15	TRBV29-1	CSVEAPRQGPLSYTF
14	TRBV11-2	CASSPDRGHYEQYF
15	TRBV25-1	CASSPGTTIYNEQFF
10	TRBV7-2	CASSVYEQYF
13	TRBV10-1	CASSESWNTEAFF
18	TRBV18	CASSQTSGRDSSYNEQFF